This section outlines one TCR beta chain sequence together with its context. This clone was counted a few times. No antigen is known for it. No much larger clone is present one base from it, and per-base qualities are unavailable. These data come from a study of blood T cell repertoires in COVID-19 (dated by TCRdb to the early 2020s). Some background on the complete study: The collaborator samples originated in the United States, Italy and Spain and spanned the acute and convalescent phases of COVID-19. The sample metadata nearly always contained a de-identified subject ID, COVID-19 status, age in years and sex. Where HLA class I and class II types were available, the types were taken from metadata supplied by the sample provider, not from assay-based typing. The samples were drawn from the first 160 participants of the ongoing ImmuneRACE study and from under 1,500 subjects provided by 6 global collaborators. The repertoires were released in a freely available public database meant as a resource for research on the immune response to SARS-CoV-2. Deeply sampled blood TCRbeta repertoires from subjects exposed to, actively infected with, or recovered from COVID-19 were included in the dataset. The material from the prospective study consisted of cDNA or gDNA derived from T cells, B-cell-depleted T cells, or PBMCs.

Whole blood was collected in K2EDTA tubes by collaborating institutions according to the institutions' own protocols. For TCRbeta analysis, collaborators shipped samples as frozen whole blood, isolated PBMCs, or DNA extracted from either of those sample types. Here is what the overall study found, with its caveats: The quantity of clinical and demographic metadata differed by source and by participant and was supplied without curation.

The germline ends are 2 bases apart after V is trimmed by 1 base and J by 4 bases. From a lookup of the germline V gene, CDR1 and CDR2 are KGHDR and SFDVKD. The CDR3 numbers 12 residues from cysteine through phenylalanine. Kept here is only the CDR3 DNA, which spans 36 bases and is read in frame from base 1. TCRbeta CDR3 regions were amplified from genomic DNA using the immunoSEQ Assay, a bias-controlled multiplex PCR. Concerning the study's data processing: The number of nucleated cells in each sample was estimated from the amplification of reference gene primers within the assay. To quantify the absolute abundance of each unique TCRbeta CDR3 rearrangement, sequence reads were collapsed and filtered. Productive Simpson clonality was computed per sample as the square root of Simpson's diversity index over productive rearrangements. Imported from immuneACCESS, the table was reduced by TCRdb to in-frame sequences with V and J called. These copies leave out some clones; in studies compared against another copy, an unresolved V gene accounts for under half, and the cause of the remainder is not known. The DNA gave D and trimming, while V, J and clone size come from that table. Recorded for this sample are around 120,000 clones; 70% to 85% of them occurred a single time. The ten largest clones capture less than 9% of the sample.

Material for sequencing was peripheral blood. This chain is built from TRBV24-1 and TRBJ2-3, with the D gene call left open. This TCR was recovered from a man between 65 and 85 years old with active or convalescent COVID-19. The DNA sequence is given as TGTGCCACCAGTGATTTCTCAGATACGCAGTATTTT. Its protein is CATSDFSDTQYF.